The sequence of this T cell receptor beta chain was determined in a study of CD8 T cells in ankylosing spondylitis. Findings and caveats of the study: Several highly homologous variants made up a TCR beta motif, and this motif appeared characteristic of ankylosing spondylitis blood. Prior work had noted some motif variants in reactive arthritis blood and synovial fluid. Reported data indicate significant enrichment of disease-linked clones within matched ankylosing spondylitis synovial fluid.

Scientists made TCR beta libraries using quantitative 5'-RACE with molecular barcodes. TCRdb processed the 5' RACE reads anew with MiXCR; each CDR3 protein has one entry. The table records 700,000 to 1,000,000 distinct CDR3 sequences, roughly 12% of them present only once. This clonotype was seen repeatedly, ten times or more. Its antigen is unidentified. V was clipped by 8 bases and J by 2 bases, with 10 bases between them. The length of the CDR3 is 12 residues. Germline V gene lookup returns CDR1 MNHEY and CDR2 SVGEGT. The chain has TRBV6-2 or TRBV6-3 and TRBJ2-7, with D possibly TRBD2 on 5 matching bases. The sequenced sample consisted of blood, either unsorted or a sorted T cell fraction (not recorded which). This clonotype originated in a male donor with ankylosing spondylitis. The CDR3 nucleotides read TGTGCCAGCGCCTGGGGAGCCTACGAGCAGTACTTC. This gives the protein CASAWGAYEQYF.